This T cell receptor beta chain was profiled in a study of T cells after yellow fever vaccination. Overall study findings and caveats: Abundant contaminating clonotypes from the bulk population could appear in FACS-sorted repertoires. Post-booster reappearance was seen for most primary-vaccination clones (around 96% CD4, 80% to 90% CD8). Overall, a small share of clonotypes was seen in both CD4 and CD8 compartments.

CDR1 is KGHSH and CDR2 is LQKENI in the germline V gene. The CDR3 loop spans 15 amino acids. Trimming shortened V by 2 bases and J by 0 bases, and 8 bases separated the two germline ends. TCR cDNA was made by 5'RACE template switching, adding a universal primer site and UMIs. From the 5' RACE reads, TCRdb called clonotypes with MiXCR, one entry per CDR3 protein. The table lists about 340,000 distinct CDR3 sequences, about 4% of them singletons. This clonotype was observed at least ten times. Its antigen is as yet unknown. The sequence was obtained from a man aged 18 to 30 who received the YFV17D yellow fever vaccine. This specimen consisted of PBMCs, obtained 5 days after the yellow fever booster vaccination. This sequence joins TRBV18 and TRBJ1-3; D not certain. Here the CDR3 reads CASSPDFLSGNTIYF. The CDR3 bases are TGTGCCAGCTCACCAGATTTTCTCTCTGGAAACACCATATATTTT.